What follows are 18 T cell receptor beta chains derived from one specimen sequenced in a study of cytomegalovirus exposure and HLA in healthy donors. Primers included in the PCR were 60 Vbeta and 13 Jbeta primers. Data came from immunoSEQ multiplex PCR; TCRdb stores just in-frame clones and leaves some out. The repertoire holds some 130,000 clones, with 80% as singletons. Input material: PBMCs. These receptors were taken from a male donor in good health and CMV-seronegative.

The CDR3 sequence is CARPDRDSYNEQFF. The CDR3 region has the DNA TGTGCCAGACCCGACCGGGACTCCTACAATGAGCAGTTCTTC. The chain couples TRBV6-4 to TRBJ2-1; perhaps TRBD2 as D (5 bases). Germline CDR1 MRHNA, CDR2 SNTAGT. The CDR3 consists of 14 residues. V lost 9 bases, J lost 0 bases, and 12 bases lay in between.

The CDR3 loop is CASSWDTGNQPQHF. CDR3 coding DNA: TGTGCCAGCAGCTGGGACACCGGCAATCAGCCCCAGCATTTT. The genes are TRBV7-9 and TRBJ1-5; D possibly corresponds to TRBD1 (6 bases). The CDR3 is made up of 14 amino acids. V gave up 4 bases and J gave up 2 bases, with 9 bases separating them. The germline V gene encodes CDR1 SEHNR and CDR2 FQNEAQ (reference sequence).

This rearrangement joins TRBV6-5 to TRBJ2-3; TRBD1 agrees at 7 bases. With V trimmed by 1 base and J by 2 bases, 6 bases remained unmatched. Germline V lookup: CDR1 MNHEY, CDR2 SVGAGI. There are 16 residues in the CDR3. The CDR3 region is CASSYFGDSATDTQYF. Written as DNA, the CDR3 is TGTGCCAGCAGTTACTTTGGGGACAGTGCCACAGATACGCAGTATTTT.

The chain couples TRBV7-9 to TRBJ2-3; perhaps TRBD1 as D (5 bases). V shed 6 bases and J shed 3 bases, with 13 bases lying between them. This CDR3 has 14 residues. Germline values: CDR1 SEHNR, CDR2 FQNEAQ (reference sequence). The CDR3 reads CASSFETATDTQYF. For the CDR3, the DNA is TGTGCCAGCAGTTTTGAGACAGCTACAGATACGCAGTATTTT.

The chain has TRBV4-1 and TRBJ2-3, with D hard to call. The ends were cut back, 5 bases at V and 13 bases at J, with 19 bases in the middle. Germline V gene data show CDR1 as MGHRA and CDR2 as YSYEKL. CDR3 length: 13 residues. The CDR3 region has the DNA TGCGCCAGCAGCGAGAGCGAAGGCACCAGAGAGTATTTT. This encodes CASSESEGTREYF.

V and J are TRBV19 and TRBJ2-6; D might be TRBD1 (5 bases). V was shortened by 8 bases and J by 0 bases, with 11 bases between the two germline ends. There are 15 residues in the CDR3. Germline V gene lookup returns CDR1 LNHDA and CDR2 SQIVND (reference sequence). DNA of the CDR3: TGTGCCAGTGGAACAGGCTACTCTGGGGCCAACGTCCTGACTTTC. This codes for CASGTGYSGANVLTF.

CDR3 region: CASSEDGQANNEQFF. CDR3 in DNA: TGTGCCAGCAGTGAAGACGGACAGGCCAACAATGAGCAGTTCTTC. The genes are TRBV6-4 and TRBJ2-1; 7 bases match TRBD1. The trim removed 3 bases at V and 5 bases at J, leaving 7 bases unmatched. This CDR3 has 15 amino acids. CDR1 is MRHNA, CDR2 SNTAGT, per germline.

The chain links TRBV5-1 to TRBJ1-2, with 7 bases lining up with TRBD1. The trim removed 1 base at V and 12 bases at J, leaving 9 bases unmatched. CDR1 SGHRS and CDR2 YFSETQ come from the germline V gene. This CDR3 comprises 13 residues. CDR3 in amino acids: CASSLRPGQYHTF. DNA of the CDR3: TGCGCCAGCAGCTTGCGCCCGGGACAGTACCACACCTTC.

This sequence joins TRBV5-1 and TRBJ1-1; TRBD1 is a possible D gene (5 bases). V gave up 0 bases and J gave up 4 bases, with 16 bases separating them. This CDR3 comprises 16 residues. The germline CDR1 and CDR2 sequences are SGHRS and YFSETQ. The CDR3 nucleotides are TGCGCCAGCAGCTTGGAAGTGATGGGGCGCGGCACTGAAGCTTTCTTT. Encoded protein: CASSLEVMGRGTEAFF.

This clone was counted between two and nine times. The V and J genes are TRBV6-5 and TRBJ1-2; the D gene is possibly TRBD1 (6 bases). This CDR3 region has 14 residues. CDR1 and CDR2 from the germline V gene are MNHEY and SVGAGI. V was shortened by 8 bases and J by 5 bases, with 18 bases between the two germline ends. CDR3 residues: CASAKTGILYGYTF. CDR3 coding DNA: TGTGCCAGCGCCAAAACAGGGATCTTATATGGCTACACCTTC.

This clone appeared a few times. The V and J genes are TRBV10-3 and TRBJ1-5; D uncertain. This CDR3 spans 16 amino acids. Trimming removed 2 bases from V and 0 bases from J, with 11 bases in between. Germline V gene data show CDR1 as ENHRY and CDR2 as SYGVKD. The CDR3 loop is CAISEVFPHSNQPQHF. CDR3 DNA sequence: TGTGCCATCAGTGAGGTGTTCCCCCATAGCAATCAGCCCCAGCATTTT.

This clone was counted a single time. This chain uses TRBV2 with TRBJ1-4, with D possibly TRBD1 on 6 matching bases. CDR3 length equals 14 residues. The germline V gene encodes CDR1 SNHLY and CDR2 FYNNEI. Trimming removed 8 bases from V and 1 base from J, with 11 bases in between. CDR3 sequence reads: CASDIQGTNEKLFF. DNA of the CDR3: TGTGCCAGCGACATACAGGGAACTAATGAAAAACTGTTTTTT.

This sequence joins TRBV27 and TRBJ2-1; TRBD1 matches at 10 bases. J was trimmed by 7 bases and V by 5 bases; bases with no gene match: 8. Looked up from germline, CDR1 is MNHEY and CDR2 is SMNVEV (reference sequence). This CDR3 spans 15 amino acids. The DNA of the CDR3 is TGTGCCAGCAGTCCCCGGGACAGGGGTGGGAATGAGCAGTTCTTC. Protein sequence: CASSPRDRGGNEQFF.

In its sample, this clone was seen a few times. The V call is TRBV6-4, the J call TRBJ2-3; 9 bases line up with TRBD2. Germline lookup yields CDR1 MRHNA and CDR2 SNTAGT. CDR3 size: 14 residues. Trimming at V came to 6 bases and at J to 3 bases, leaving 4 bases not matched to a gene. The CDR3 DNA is TGTGCCAGCAGCGATGGACTAGCGACAGATACGCAGTATTTT. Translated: CASSDGLATDTQYF.

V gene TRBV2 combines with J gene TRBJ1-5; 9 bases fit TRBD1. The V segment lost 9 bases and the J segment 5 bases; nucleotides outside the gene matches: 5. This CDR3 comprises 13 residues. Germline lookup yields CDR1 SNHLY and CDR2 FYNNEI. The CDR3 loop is CASSWDRDQPQHF. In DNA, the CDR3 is TGTGCCAGTTCGTGGGACAGGGATCAGCCCCAGCATTTT.

The CDR3, as DNA: TGCAGCGTTGAGGGGACAGGGGTGTACGAGCAGTACTTC. This translates into CSVEGTGVYEQYF. The V and J genes are TRBV29-1 and TRBJ2-7; TRBD1 matches at 10 bases. The CDR3 sequence is 13 residues long. After removal of 3 bases from V and 4 bases from J, the junction contained 3 bases not matched to a gene. Germline lookup yields CDR1 SQVTM and CDR2 ANQGSEA.

The CDR3 loop reads CASSAPGQGSYEQYF. CDR3 sequence (DNA): TGTGCCAGCAGCGCGCCTGGGCAGGGATCCTACGAGCAGTACTTC. This chain joins TRBV7-9 and TRBJ2-7; D possibly corresponds to TRBD1 (5 bases). The V gene lost 5 bases and the J gene lost 1 base, with 15 bases spanning the gap. Looked up from germline, CDR1 is SEHNR and CDR2 is FQNEAQ (reference sequence). The CDR3 has 15 amino acids.

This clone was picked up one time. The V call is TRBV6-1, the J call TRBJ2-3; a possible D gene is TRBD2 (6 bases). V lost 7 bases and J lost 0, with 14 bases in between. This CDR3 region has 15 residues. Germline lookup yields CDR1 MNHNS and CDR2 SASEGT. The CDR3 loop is CASTALAPSTDTQYF. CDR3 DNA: TGTGCCAGCACCGCCCTAGCGCCTAGCACAGATACGCAGTATTTT.